This T cell receptor (beta chain) comes out of a study of T cells in Graves' hyperthyroidism and ophthalmopathy. The study, taken as a whole, reports: Model output signaled ophthalmopathy a median around 6.9 months ahead of onset.

RNA transcripts provided the source from which TCR beta CDR3 regions were amplified. The primer set for the first-round RT-PCR of the TCR CDR3 was HTBI. TCRdb passed the multiplex PCR reads through MiXCR, listing each CDR3 protein once. Of some 800,000 distinct CDR3 sequences listed, about two fifths are singletons. Per germline, CDR1 MNHNY and CDR2 SVGAGI (reference sequence). The CDR3 is made up of 14 amino acids. Trimming removed 7 bases from V and 7 bases from J, with 20 bases in between. Exclusion of patients followed from uncontrolled infection, other autoimmune disease, pregnancy or lactation. This clonotype appeared a few times. The target antigen is unknown.

The material sequenced was blood. This sequence was found in a man aged 18 to 35 with Graves' hyperthyroidism. This chain joins TRBV6-6 and TRBJ2-7, with D perhaps TRBD1 (5 bases). Here the CDR3 DNA reads TGTGCCAGCATCCACACGGGCAGGGTTAGTGAGCAGTACTTC. Translating gives CASIHTGRVSEQYF.